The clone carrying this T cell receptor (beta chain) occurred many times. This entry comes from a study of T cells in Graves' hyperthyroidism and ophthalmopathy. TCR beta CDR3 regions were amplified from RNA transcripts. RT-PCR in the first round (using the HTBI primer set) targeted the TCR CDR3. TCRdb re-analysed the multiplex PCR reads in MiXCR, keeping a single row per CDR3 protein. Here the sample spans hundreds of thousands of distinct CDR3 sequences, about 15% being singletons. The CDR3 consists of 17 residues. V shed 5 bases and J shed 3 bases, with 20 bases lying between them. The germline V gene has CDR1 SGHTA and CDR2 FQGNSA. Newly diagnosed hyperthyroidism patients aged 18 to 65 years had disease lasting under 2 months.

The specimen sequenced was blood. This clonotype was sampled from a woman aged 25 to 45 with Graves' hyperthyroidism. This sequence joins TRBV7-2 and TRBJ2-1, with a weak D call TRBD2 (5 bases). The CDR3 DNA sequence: TGTGCCAGCAGCCCCTTTGTGTTTGGCGGAGGCTACAATGAGCAGTTCTTC. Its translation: CASSPFVFGGGYNEQFF.